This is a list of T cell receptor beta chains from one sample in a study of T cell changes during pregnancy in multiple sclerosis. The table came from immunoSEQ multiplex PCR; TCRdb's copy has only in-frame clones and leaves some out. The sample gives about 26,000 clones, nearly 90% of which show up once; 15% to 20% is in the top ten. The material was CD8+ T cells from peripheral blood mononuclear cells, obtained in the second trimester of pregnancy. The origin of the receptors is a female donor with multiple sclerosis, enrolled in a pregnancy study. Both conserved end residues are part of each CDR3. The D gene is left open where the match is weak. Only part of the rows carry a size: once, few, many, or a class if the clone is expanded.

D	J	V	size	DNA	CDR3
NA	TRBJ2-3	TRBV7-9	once	TGTGCCAGCAGCTCCACCAACACCACCCTGCACGATACGCAGTATTTT	CASSSTNTTLHDTQYF
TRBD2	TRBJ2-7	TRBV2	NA	TGTGCCAGCATTAGAGGGACTAGCACCTACGAGCAGTACTTC	CASIRGTSTYEQYF
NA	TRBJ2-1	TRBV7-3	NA	TGTGCCAGCAGTCAAGTAGGGGTTCATGGGAATGAGCAGTTCTTC	CASSQVGVHGNEQFF
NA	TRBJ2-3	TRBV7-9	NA	TGTGCCAGCAGCTTAGGCCCCGAGACGCAGTATTTT	CASSLGPETQYF
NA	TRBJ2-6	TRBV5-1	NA	TGCGCCAGCCGGAGGGCTGGGGCCAACGTCCTGACTTTC	CASRRAGANVLTF
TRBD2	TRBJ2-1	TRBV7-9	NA	TGTGCCAGCAGCTCCGAACTACTAGCGGGAAACGAGCAGTTCTTC	CASSSELLAGNEQFF
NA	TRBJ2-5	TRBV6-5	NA	TGTGCCAGCAGGGGCGGGACCCGTGGGGAGACCCAGTACTTC	CASRGGTRGETQYF
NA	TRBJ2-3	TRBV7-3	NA	TGTGCCAGCAGCTTATCTCCAGGTTCCAGCACAGATACGCAGTATTTT	CASSLSPGSSTDTQYF
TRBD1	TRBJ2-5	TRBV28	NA	TGTGCCAGCAGTTTAGGAAGACAGGGGGGAGTAGAGACCCAGTACTTC	CASSLGRQGGVETQYF
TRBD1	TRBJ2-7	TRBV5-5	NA	TGTGCCAGCAGTTCCGCGGACAGGGGGCGTGACGAGCAGTACTTC	CASSSADRGRDEQYF
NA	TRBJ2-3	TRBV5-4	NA	TGTGCCAGCAGCCCCCACGGGGCAGATACGCAGTATTTT	CASSPHGADTQYF
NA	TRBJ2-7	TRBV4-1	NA	TGCGCCAGCAGCCAAGGGTCCGGCGAGCAGTACTTC	CASSQGSGEQYF
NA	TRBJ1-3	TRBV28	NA	TGTGCCAGTAGTTTTGGGGGCCCAGGAAACACCATATATTTT	CASSFGGPGNTIYF
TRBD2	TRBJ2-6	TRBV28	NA	TGTGCCAGCGGTGGGGGACTAGCGTTTGGGGCCAACGTCCTGACTTTC	CASGGGLAFGANVLTF
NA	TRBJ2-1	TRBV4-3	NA	TGCGCCAGCAGCTACAGGGCAACTGAGCAGTTCTTC	CASSYRATEQFF
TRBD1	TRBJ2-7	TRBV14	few	TGTGCCAGCAGCCAACTAGGACAGGGGGTGGGCGAGCAGTACTTC	CASSQLGQGVGEQYF
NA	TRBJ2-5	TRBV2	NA	TGTGCCAGCAAAGGGGATTGGGAGACCCAGTACTTC	CASKGDWETQYF
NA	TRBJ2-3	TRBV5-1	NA	TGCGCCAGCGGCTCTTATAACGCCCTCGGGACAGATACGCAGTATTTT	CASGSYNALGTDTQYF
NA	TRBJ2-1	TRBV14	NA	TGTGCCAGCAGCATCTACGGGAGTAGTGAGCAGTTCTTC	CASSIYGSSEQFF
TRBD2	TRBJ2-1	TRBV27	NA	TGTGCCAGCAGTTTATCTGCGGGACTATTATACAATGAGCAGTTCTTC	CASSLSAGLLYNEQFF
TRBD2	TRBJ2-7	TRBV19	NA	TGTGCCAGTAGTATCAGCGGGAGTTATGGGACGGGCGAGCAGTACTTC	CASSISGSYGTGEQYF
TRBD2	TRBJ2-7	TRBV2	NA	TGTGCCAGCAGAGGACTAGCGGGAGCTCTCCACGAGCAGTACTTC	CASRGLAGALHEQYF
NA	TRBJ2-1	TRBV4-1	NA	TGCGCCAGCAGCCAAGGTCAGGGGCGCAGCAATGAGCAGTTCTTC	CASSQGQGRSNEQFF